This T cell receptor (beta chain) was sequenced for a study of blood T cell repertoires in COVID-19. Study as a whole: Donors in the United States, Italy and Spain gave samples during acute or convalescent COVID-19. T cells, B-cell-depleted T cells, or PBMCs supplied cDNA or gDNA.

In the authors' workflow: Quantification of nucleated cells was approximated via reference gene primer amplification. Using immunoSEQ multiplex PCR, the repertoire was profiled, and TCRdb retains in-frame clones only, with some absent. D and trimming come from the DNA, and the V and J calls and clone size come from that table. The repertoire has 230,000 or so clones, about 90% of them found once; the top ten carry over 1.5%. Trimming took 2 bases from V and 3 from J, leaving 16 bases between them. Germline V gene sequence: CDR1 MNHNS, CDR2 SASEGT. CDR3 length: 16 amino acids. Sequencing was done on a sample of peripheral blood. The chain is built from TRBV6-1 and TRBJ1-1; no firm D call. The source is a man aged 35 to 55 with active or convalescent COVID-19. The DNA for the CDR3 is TGTGCCAGCAGTGAACTGGGCTCCTTTACGGACACTGAAGCTTTCTTT. It yields the protein CASSELGSFTDTEAFF.